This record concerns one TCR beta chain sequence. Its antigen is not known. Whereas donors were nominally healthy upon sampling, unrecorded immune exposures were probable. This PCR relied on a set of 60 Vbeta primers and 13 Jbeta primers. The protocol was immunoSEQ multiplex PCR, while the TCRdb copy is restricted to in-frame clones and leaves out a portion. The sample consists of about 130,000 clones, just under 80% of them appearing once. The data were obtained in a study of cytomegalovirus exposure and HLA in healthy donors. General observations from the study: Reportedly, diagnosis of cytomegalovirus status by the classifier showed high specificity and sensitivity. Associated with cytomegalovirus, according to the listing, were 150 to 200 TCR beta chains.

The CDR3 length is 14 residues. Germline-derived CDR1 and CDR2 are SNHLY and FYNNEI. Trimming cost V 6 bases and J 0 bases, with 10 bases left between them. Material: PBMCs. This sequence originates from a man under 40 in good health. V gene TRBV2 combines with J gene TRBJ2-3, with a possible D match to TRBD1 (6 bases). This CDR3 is CASRNRASTDTQYF. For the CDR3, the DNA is TGTGCCAGCAGAAACAGGGCAAGCACAGATACGCAGTATTTT.